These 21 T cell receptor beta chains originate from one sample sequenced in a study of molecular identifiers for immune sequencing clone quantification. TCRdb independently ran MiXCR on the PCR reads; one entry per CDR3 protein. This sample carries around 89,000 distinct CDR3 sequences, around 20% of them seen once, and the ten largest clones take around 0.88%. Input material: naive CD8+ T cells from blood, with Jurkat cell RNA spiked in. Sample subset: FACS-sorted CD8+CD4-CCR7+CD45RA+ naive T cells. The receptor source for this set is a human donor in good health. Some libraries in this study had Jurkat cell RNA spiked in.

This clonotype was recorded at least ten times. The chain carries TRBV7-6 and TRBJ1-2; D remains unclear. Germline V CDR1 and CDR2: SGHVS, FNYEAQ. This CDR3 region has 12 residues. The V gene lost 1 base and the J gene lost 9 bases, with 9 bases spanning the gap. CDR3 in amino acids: CASSLGGASYTF. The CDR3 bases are TGTGCCAGCAGCTTAGGCGGAGCGAGCTACACCTTC.

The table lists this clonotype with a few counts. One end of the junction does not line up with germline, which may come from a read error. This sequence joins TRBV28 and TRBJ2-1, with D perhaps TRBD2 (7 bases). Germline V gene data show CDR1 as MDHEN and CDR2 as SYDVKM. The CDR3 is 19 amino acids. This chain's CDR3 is CASSPNDKIVRTRDNEQLF. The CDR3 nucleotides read TGTGCCAGCAGTCCAAATGATAAGATCGTGAGGACTAGGGACAATGAGCAGCTCTTC. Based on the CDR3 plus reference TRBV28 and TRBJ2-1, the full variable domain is DVKVTQSSRYLVKRTGEKVFLECVQDMDHENMFWYRQDPGLGLRLIYFSYDVKMKEKGDIPEGYSVSREKKERFSLILESASTNQTSMYLCASSPNDKIVRTRDNEQLFGPGTRLTVL.

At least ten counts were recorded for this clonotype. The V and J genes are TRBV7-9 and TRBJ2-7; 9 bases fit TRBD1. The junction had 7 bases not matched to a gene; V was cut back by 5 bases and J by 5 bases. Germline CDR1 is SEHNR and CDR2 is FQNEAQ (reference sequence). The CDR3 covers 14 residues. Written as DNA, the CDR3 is TGTGCCAGCAGCCGTGGGACAGGGTCACACGAGCAGTACTTC. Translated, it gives CASSRGTGSHEQYF.

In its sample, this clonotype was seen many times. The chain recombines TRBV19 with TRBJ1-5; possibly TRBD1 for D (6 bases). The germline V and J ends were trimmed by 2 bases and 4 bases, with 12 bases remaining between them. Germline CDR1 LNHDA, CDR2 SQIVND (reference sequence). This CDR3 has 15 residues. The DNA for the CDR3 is TGTGCCAGTAGTATATTTTCCAGGGGAAATCAGCCCCAGCATTTT. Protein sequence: CASSIFSRGNQPQHF.

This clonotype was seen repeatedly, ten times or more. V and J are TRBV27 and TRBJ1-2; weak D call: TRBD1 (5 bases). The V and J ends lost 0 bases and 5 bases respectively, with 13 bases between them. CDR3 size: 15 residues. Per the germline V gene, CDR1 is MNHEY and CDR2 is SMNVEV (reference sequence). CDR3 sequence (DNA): TGTGCCAGCAGTTTATCTTTAGGGGAGGTTTATGGCTACACCTTC. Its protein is CASSLSLGEVYGYTF.

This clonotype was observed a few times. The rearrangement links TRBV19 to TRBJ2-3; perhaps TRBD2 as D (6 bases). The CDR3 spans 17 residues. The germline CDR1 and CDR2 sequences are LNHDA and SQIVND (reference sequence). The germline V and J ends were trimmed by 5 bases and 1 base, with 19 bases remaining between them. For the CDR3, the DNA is TGTGCCAGTAGTCCGCGTTCTGGCGGGGTCCGCACAGATACGCAGTATTTT. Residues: CASSPRSGGVRTDTQYF.

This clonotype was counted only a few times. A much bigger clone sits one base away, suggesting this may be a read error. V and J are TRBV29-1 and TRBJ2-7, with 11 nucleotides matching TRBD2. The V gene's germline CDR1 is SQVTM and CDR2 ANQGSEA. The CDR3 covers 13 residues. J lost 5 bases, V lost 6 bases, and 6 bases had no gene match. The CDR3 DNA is TGCAGCGTGACTAGCGGGGTAGGCGACGAGCAGTACTTC. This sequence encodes CSVTSGVGDEQYF.

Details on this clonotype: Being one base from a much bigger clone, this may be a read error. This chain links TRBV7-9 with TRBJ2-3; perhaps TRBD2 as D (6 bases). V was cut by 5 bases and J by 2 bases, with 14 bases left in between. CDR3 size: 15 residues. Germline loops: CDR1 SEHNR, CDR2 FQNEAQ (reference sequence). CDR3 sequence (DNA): TGTGCCAGCAGCCATGAGCGGGCCGCCACAGATACGCAGTATTTT. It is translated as CASSHERAATDTQYF.

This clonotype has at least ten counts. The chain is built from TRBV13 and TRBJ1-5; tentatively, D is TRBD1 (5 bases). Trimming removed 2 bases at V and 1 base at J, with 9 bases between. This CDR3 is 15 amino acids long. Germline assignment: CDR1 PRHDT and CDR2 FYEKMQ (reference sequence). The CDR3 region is CASSLKGISNQPQHF. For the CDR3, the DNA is TGTGCCAGCAGCTTAAAGGGGATAAGCAATCAGCCCCAGCATTTT.

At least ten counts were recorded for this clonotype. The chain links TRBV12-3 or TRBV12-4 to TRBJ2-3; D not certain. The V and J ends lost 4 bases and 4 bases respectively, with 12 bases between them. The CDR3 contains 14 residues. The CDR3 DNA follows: TGTGCCAGCAGTTGGGAAGAAATGGCAGATACGCAGTATTTT. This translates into CASSWEEMADTQYF.

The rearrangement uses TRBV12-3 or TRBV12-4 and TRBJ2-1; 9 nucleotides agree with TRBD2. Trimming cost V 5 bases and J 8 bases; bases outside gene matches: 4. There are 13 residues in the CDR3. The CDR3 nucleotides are TGTGCCAGCAGTACGGGACTAGCCTATGAGCAGTTCTTC. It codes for CASSTGLAYEQFF.

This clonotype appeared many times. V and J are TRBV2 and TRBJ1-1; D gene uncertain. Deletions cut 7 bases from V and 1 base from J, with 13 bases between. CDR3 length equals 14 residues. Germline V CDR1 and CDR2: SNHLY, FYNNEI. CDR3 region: CASNEGWANTEAFF. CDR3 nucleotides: TGTGCCAGCAACGAAGGCTGGGCGAACACTGAAGCTTTCTTT.

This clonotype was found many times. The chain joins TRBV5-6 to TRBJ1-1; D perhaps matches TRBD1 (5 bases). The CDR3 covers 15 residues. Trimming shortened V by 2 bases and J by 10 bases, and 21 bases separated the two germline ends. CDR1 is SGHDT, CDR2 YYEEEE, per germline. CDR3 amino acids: CASSFYRGRSVSAFF. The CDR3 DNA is TGTGCCAGCAGCTTTTATAGGGGAAGGTCGGTCTCAGCTTTCTTT.

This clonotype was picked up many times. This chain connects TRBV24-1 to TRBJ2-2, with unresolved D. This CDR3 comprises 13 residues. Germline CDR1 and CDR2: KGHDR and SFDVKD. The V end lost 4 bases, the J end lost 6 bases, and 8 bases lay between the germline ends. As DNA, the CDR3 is TGTGCCACCAGTGACTTGACTGCCGGGGAGCTGTTTTTT. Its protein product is CATSDLTAGELFF.

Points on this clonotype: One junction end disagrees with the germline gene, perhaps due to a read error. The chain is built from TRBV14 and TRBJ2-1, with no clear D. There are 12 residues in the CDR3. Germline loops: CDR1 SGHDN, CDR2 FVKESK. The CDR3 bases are TGTGCCAGCAGCCTCACGGGCAATGAGCCGTTCTTC. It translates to CASSLTGNEPFF.

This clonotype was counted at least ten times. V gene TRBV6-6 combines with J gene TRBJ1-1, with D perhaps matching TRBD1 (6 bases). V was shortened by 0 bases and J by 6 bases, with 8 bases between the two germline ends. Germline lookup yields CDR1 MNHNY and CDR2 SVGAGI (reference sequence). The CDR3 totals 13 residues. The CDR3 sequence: CASSYSDSSEAFF. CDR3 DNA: TGTGCCAGCAGTTACTCGGACAGTTCTGAAGCTTTCTTT.

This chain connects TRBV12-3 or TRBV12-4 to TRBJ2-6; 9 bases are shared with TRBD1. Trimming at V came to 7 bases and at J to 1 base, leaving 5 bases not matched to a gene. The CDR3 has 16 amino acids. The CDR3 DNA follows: TGTGCCAGCAAGGGACAGGGATCTTCTGGGGCCAACGTCCTGACTTTC. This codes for CASKGQGSSGANVLTF.

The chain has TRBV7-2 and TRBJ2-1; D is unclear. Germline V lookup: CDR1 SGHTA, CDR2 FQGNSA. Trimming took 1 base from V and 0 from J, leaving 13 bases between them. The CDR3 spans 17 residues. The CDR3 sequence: CASSLVLATSSYNEQFF. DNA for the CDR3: TGTGCCAGCAGCTTAGTTTTAGCTACAAGCTCCTACAATGAGCAGTTCTTC.

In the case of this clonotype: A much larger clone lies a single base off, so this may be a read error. DNA of the CDR3: TGTGCCAGCTCTCGTAAGGGAGCCGACGAGCAGTACTTC. Translating it yields CASSRKGADEQYF. The chain links TRBV7-2 to TRBJ2-7, with TRBD2 as a possible D gene (5 bases). CDR3 length equals 13 residues. V dropped 8 bases and J dropped 5 bases, with 16 bases sitting between them. Germline lookup yields CDR1 SGHTA and CDR2 FQGNSA.

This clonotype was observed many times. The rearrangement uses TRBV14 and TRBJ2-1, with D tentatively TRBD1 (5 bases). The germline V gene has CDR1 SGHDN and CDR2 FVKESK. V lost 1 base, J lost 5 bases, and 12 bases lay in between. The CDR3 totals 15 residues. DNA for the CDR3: TGTGCCAGCAGCCAAGTGGTCGACAGAAACAATGAGCAGTTCTTC. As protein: CASSQVVDRNNEQFF.

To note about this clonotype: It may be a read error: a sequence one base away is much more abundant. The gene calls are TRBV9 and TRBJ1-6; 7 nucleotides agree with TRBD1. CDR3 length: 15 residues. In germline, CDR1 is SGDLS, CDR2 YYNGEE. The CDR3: CTSSVTDRPSSPLHF. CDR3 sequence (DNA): TGTACCAGCAGCGTAACGGACAGGCCAAGTTCACCCCTCCACTTT.